Given below is one T cell receptor (beta chain) in context. Its binding antigen is unknown. Per-base qualities were not stored, and no clone one base away is much larger. The CDR3 contains 15 residues, cysteine and phenylalanine counted. Only CDR3 DNA is held: 45 bases, read in frame from base 1. Reading the germline V gene (reference sequence) gives CDR1 LNHDA and CDR2 SQIVND. V is pared back by 7 bases and J by 6 bases, with 22 bases lying between the germline termini. This entry comes from a study of vaccination and CD4 T cells after COVID-19 (dated by TCRdb to 2022 to 2024). As for the study more broadly: SARS-CoV-2 positivity had been established in the convalescent patients by nasal swab PCR, and mild disease was recorded in roughly ten of these patients and severe disease in one. The convalescent cohort comprised six males and four females, including two Hispanic individuals, seven Caucasians, two Asians and one multiracial person. Each participant got two doses of either the Pfizer-BioNTech BNT162b2 vaccine (n=8) or the Moderna mRNA-1273 vaccine (n=2). Post-COVID blood samples from convalescent patients were collected a median of approximately 100 days after diagnosis, with a range of 35 to 161 days. Post-vaccine blood samples were taken a median of approximately 70 days after the second vaccine dose, with a range of roughly 13 to 250 days. Overlapping spike peptide pools from SARS-CoV-2 and from the common cold coronaviruses HCoV-NL63, HCoV-OC43 and HCoV-229E were used as culture stimuli. Control cultures used a CEFX viral epitope pool as positive control, an HIV-1 Nef peptide pool as negative control, or no peptide. In roughly eleven COVID-19 convalescent patients and several infection-naive healthy vaccine recipients, the spike-specific CD4+ TCR repertoire before mRNA vaccination was compared with the repertoire after mRNA vaccination.

Interpreted using the paper, the treatment or condition label stands for: approximately 9-day PBMC culture with coronavirus spike peptide pools or control peptides (ViraFEST assay). To expand antigen-specific T cells with peptide pools and then pick out the expanded clonotypes through TCR sequencing, the study relied on the ViraFEST assay. The positive SARS-CoV-2 PCR tests of the convalescent patients were dated from March to December 2020, before the Alpha, Beta and Delta variants emerged in the United States. Each well held 2.2 million or so PBMCs cultured with 9 to 10 ug/ml peptide pools in IMDM containing roughly 5% human AB serum and approximately 10 IU/ml IL-2. On days 3 and 7, half of the culture medium was replaced with fresh IL-2-containing medium. After around 10 days of culture, CD4+ T cells were isolated by negative selection using the EasySep CD4+ T cell isolation kit. Ficoll-Paque Plus gradient centrifugation was used to isolate PBMCs from whole blood, and the isolated PBMCs were then either used fresh or cryopreserved at -140C. Culture conditions were generally each tested in triplicate wells.

On the study overall, not on this receptor specifically: Of the vaccine-specific clones in convalescent patients, 304 of 307, or nearly all, reacted only to SARS-CoV-2 spike and did not cross-react with common cold coronaviruses. Relatively few convalescent patients were included in the study, and early timepoints after natural infection were not analyzed. An increase in the median number of SARS-CoV-2-reactive clonotypes from 20 to 25 after infection to approximately 41 after vaccination was observed, but the change was not found to be significant. Among the post-vaccine SARS-CoV-2-reactive clones in convalescent patients, a median approximately 86% showed up only after vaccination, which suggests vaccine-specific priming.

Library creation used PCR. DNA from cultured CD4+ T cells underwent TCR sequencing with the Oncomine TCR Beta short-read assay at the Johns Hopkins FTIC core. The QIAamp micro DNA kit was used to extract genomic DNA from the cultured CD4+ T cells. The Oncomine TCR Beta libraries from cultured CD4+ T cells were pooled using unique dual indexes and then sequenced on an Illumina iSeq 100. The authors processed their data as follows. Non-productive sequences were removed, and CDR3s that did not start with C, did not end with F or W, or were shorter than 7 amino acids were discarded. Antigen-specific clonotypes were identified using the MANAFEST web application through comparison of peptide-stimulated wells with reference and other culture wells. For a clone to be called positive, the clone needed an FDR below 0.05, an odds ratio above 5, and a productive frequency above 0.1% in at least two of three replicate wells. A clonotype was classed as cross-reactive if the clonotype showed significant expansion both in SARS-CoV-2 spike wells and in at least one common cold coronavirus spike condition. Similarity between CDR3 sequences was evaluated in R version 3.6.1 using Levenshtein distances (stringdist) and unrooted phylogenetic trees (ape). TCRdb reworked the public reads: Q25 trimming with fastp, MiXCR clone assembly, productive beta chains retained. Identical CDR3 protein sequences are pooled into one entry, listed with their most common genes and DNA. These V and J calls are TCRdb output, not the study's own analysis. Recorded for this sample are under 25,000 distinct CDR3 sequences; around 45% of them occurred a single time. The ten largest clonotypes hold under 15% of the sample.

The clonotype originates from a human donor who had recovered from COVID-19. The chain couples TRBV19 to TRBJ2-7, with the D segment possibly TRBD1 or TRBD2, each aligning over 5 bases. What was sequenced was CD4+ T cells from blood, cultured in vitro. The base sequence is TGTGCCAGTAAAGATGCCGGGACCGCATTGGGCGAGCAGTACTTC. This encodes CASKDAGTALGEQYF.